The present T cell receptor beta chain was sequenced within a study of sequential checkpoint blockade in melanoma. Study details: TCRbeta immunosequencing was performed on DNA from fewer than 95 pretreatment melanoma tumor samples. After nivolumab or ipilimumab alone, over 20 patients had week-13 rebiopsies. Study results and caveats: Response in arm A was associated with pretreatment TIL clonality.

The repertoire was sequenced with immunoSEQ multiplex PCR; TCRdb's copy has only in-frame clones and lacks some. The repertoire holds fewer than 6,000 clones, 34% seen once, with about 12% in the top ten. Treatment indicated: randomized to nivolumab then ipilimumab (arm A) or the reverse (arm B). Germline V gene sequence: CDR1 SGHRS, CDR2 YFSETQ. The CDR3 runs 14 residues. Deletions cut 5 bases from V and 2 bases from J, with 12 bases between. The count of this clone is one. Its matching antigen is unknown. The sequence was collected from a human donor with melanoma. The sequences come from tumor tissue (inferred from file names), collected from a patient given nivolumab and ipilimumab in sequence. The J gene is TRBJ2-3, the V gene TRBV5-1, with D unclear. CDR3 sequence (DNA): TGCGCCAGCAGGTGGTCTCCCTACACAGATACGCAGTATTTT. It yields the protein CASRWSPYTDTQYF.